What follows are 22 T cell receptor beta chains derived from one specimen sequenced in a study of shared clonotypes between healthy human individuals. Clones were sequenced by immunoSEQ multiplex PCR, and TCRdb holds only the in-frame ones, with some missing. The top ten hold 0.37% of the sample, which has 2 million to 2.5 million clones, 80% to 95% seen once. Sequencing was performed on naive CD4+ T cells from PBMCs. Stated subset: CD45RA+ positively selected. The receptors shown here come from a man younger than 30 in good health. Some clones in this sample may be carry-over from other donors' samples.

The chain employs TRBV19 and TRBJ1-1, with unresolved D. This CDR3 has 13 amino acids. V was clipped by 7 bases and J by 1 base, with 10 bases between them. Germline V gene sequence: CDR1 LNHDA, CDR2 SQIVND (reference sequence). The CDR3 reads CASKVGWNTEAFF. As DNA, the CDR3 is TGTGCCAGTAAGGTTGGATGGAACACTGAAGCTTTCTTT. The full variable domain, completed using reference TRBV19 and TRBJ1-1, is DGGITQSPKYLFRKEGQNVTLSCEQNLNHDAMYWYRQDPGQGLRLIYYSQIVNDFQKGDIAEGYSVSREKKESFPLTVTSAQKNPTAFYLCASKVGWNTEAFFGQGTRLTVV.

As concerns this clone: Other DNA sequences from this sample encode an identical CDR3 as well. The genes are TRBV28 and TRBJ1-5; D call uncertain. Germline V gene sequence: CDR1 MDHEN, CDR2 SYDVKM. The CDR3 consists of 12 residues. V was cut by 1 base and J by 6 bases, with 4 bases left in between. CDR3 amino acids: CASSLSAQPQHF. The CDR3 region has the DNA TGTGCCAGCAGTTTATCGGCTCAGCCCCAGCATTTT.

The CDR3 here is CASTSGTYEQYF. CDR3 DNA: TGCGCCAGCACCTCAGGGACCTACGAGCAGTACTTC. The chain recombines TRBV5-1 with TRBJ2-7; weak D call: TRBD1 (5 bases). Trimming shortened V by 6 bases and J by 2 bases, and 9 bases separated the two germline ends. The CDR3 is 12 amino acids. Per germline, CDR1 SGHRS and CDR2 YFSETQ.

A word on this clone: The sample has other DNA sequences that encode this CDR3 too. The chain links TRBV5-1 to TRBJ1-2; 8 bases line up with TRBD1. V trimming: 4 bases; J trimming: 2 bases; junction bases outside the gene matches: 1. The germline V gene encodes CDR1 SGHRS and CDR2 YFSETQ. CDR3 length: 13 residues. The CDR3 bases are TGCGCCAGCAGCCGGGACAGGAACTATGGCTACACCTTC. It translates to CASSRDRNYGYTF.

The chain couples TRBV4-1 to TRBJ2-4; D is ambiguous. Germline V lookup: CDR1 MGHRA, CDR2 YSYEKL. There are 16 residues in the CDR3. The V end lost 2 bases, the J end lost 4 bases, and 15 bases lay between the germline ends. CDR3 amino acids: CASSQPQNPVKNIQYF. Written as DNA, the CDR3 is TGCGCCAGCAGCCAACCGCAGAACCCAGTTAAAAACATTCAGTACTTC.

This chain connects TRBV6-4 to TRBJ2-1, with a possible D match to TRBD2 (6 bases). The CDR3 length is 15 residues. The germline gives CDR1 MRHNA, CDR2 SNTAGT. Trimming stripped 4 bases from V and 0 bases from J, with 10 bases between. Here the CDR3 DNA reads TGTGCCAGCAGTGCTTCCGGGAGCTCCTACAATGAGCAGTTCTTC. Amino acids: CASSASGSSYNEQFF.

The V and J genes are TRBV30 and TRBJ2-5; weak D call: TRBD2 (5 bases). CDR1 GTSNPN and CDR2 SVGIG come from the germline V gene (reference sequence). The length of the CDR3 is 11 residues. Trimming removed 1 base at V and 13 bases at J, with 13 bases between. The CDR3 nucleotides are TGTGCCTGGAGTGGACTACGCGGATCGTACTTC. Protein: CAWSGLRGSYF.

The J gene is TRBJ2-7, the V gene TRBV28; 9 bases align to TRBD2. The CDR3 loop spans 16 amino acids. V dropped 6 bases and J dropped 3; count of bases not matched to a gene: 12. In germline, CDR1 is MDHEN, CDR2 SYDVKM. The CDR3, as DNA: TGTGCCAGCAGGTCAAGGGGTCCTAGCGGGATCTACGAGCAGTACTTC. It translates to CASRSRGPSGIYEQYF.

This clone appeared once. The chain uses TRBV28 and TRBJ2-7; a weak D match, TRBD2 (6 bases). The CDR3 has 15 amino acids. Germline CDR1 MDHEN, CDR2 SYDVKM. V was shortened by 5 bases and J by 5 bases, with 19 bases between the two germline ends. The CDR3 sequence: CASSGQRLGDDEQYF. The CDR3 DNA is TGTGCCAGCAGTGGGCAGAGACTAGGAGATGACGAGCAGTACTTC.

The chain is built from TRBV18 and TRBJ2-7; D is possibly TRBD1 or TRBD2 (5 bases each). Germline CDR1 is KGHSH and CDR2 is LQKENI. This CDR3 is 15 amino acids long. V lost 5 bases, J lost 2 bases, and 16 bases lay in between. CDR3 in amino acids: CASSSNRDGAYEQYF. The DNA of the CDR3 is TGTGCCAGCTCATCAAACCGGGACGGGGCCTACGAGCAGTACTTC.

This clone was seen a few times. The chain links TRBV28 to TRBJ1-5; the D gene is possibly TRBD1 (5 bases). The CDR3 is 14 amino acids. Germline V gene data show CDR1 as MDHEN and CDR2 as SYDVKM. Trimming left V 5 bases short and J 5 bases short, with 13 bases between. The CDR3 region has the DNA TGTGCCAGCAGTGGGACCGCCGGGGATCAGCCCCAGCATTTT. Translating gives CASSGTAGDQPQHF.

V is TRBV11-3 and J is TRBJ2-7, with D tentatively TRBD2 (6 bases). Germline V lookup: CDR1 SGHNT, CDR2 YENEEA. Trimming left V 3 bases short and J 4 bases short, with 7 bases between. This CDR3 contains 12 residues. The CDR3 DNA sequence: TGTGCCAGCAGCTTCGGAGGGTACGAGCAGTACTTC. It encodes CASSFGGYEQYF.

The DNA for the CDR3 is TGTGCCAGCAGGGGGACAGGGGGCGCCCGGAACACTGAAGCTTTCTTT. Its translation is CASRGTGGARNTEAFF. The rearrangement joins TRBV5-4 to TRBJ1-1; TRBD1 agrees at 12 bases. This CDR3 region has 16 residues. J lost 1 base, V lost 5 bases, and 6 bases had no gene match. From germline, CDR1 is SGHNT and CDR2 YYREEE (reference sequence).

The rearrangement joins TRBV27 to TRBJ2-7; D gene uncertain. The CDR3 has 13 amino acids. Germline CDR1 reads MNHEY; CDR2 reads SMNVEV (reference sequence). V shed 2 bases and J shed 6 bases, with 11 bases lying between them. CDR3 amino acids: CASSLGNLGEQYF. For the CDR3, the DNA is TGTGCCAGCAGTTTAGGCAATCTAGGCGAGCAGTACTTC.

The genes are TRBV5-1 and TRBJ2-5; TRBD2 matches at 7 bases. Germline CDR1 reads SGHRS; CDR2 reads YFSETQ. The CDR3 loop spans 14 amino acids. V shed 4 bases, J shed 1 base, and the junction held 4 bases outside the gene matches. The DNA of the CDR3 is TGCGCCAGCAGCCACCGGACTAGCCAAGAGACCCAGTACTTC. It codes for CASSHRTSQETQYF.

V is TRBV5-4 and J is TRBJ1-1; D remains ambiguous. CDR3 size: 15 residues. Germline CDR1 SGHNT, CDR2 YYREEE (reference sequence). The V gene lost 4 bases and the J gene lost 1 base, with 14 bases spanning the gap. The CDR3 region has the DNA TGTGCCAGCAGCCCTGGATTTGGCCCGAACACTGAAGCTTTCTTT. The encoded protein is CASSPGFGPNTEAFF.

The CDR3 spells CASRNQGQTGNQPQHF. CDR3 bases: TGTGCCAGTAGAAATCAGGGACAGACTGGCAATCAGCCCCAGCATTTT. V usage is TRBV19 and J usage is TRBJ1-5, with 7 bases identical to TRBD1. This CDR3 is 16 amino acids long. Germline values: CDR1 LNHDA, CDR2 SQIVND (reference sequence). Trimming removed 6 bases from V and 2 bases from J; junction bases left unmatched: 10.

The rearrangement links TRBV4-2 to TRBJ1-4; 9 bases line up with TRBD1. Germline-derived CDR1 and CDR2 are LGHNA and YNFKEQ. The CDR3 totals 17 residues. V was clipped by 0 bases and J by 7 bases; unmatched bases: 9. CDR3 DNA: TGTGCCAGCAGCCAAGACTATCGGACAGGGGCGGCTGAAAAACTGTTTTTT. It specifies CASSQDYRTGAAEKLFF.

About this clone itself: Different DNA sequences within this sample yield the same CDR3. This chain joins TRBV6-5 and TRBJ1-2, with D perhaps TRBD1 (6 bases). The CDR3 sequence is 15 residues long. V was cut by 0 bases and J by 4 bases, with 12 bases left in between. CDR1 MNHEY and CDR2 SVGAGI come from the germline V gene. The CDR3 spells CASSYSGAGSYGYTF. The DNA of the CDR3 is TGTGCCAGCAGTTACTCGGGGGCCGGGTCCTATGGCTACACCTTC.

Comment on this clone: This sample also contains other DNA sequences that code for the same CDR3. The chain has TRBV11-3 and TRBJ2-7, with 7 bases lining up with TRBD2. This CDR3 comprises 12 residues. Germline CDR1 is SGHNT and CDR2 is YENEEA. Losses at the gene ends were 5 bases for V and 6 bases for J; bases not matched to a gene: 4. CDR3 bases: TGTGCCAGCAGCCTAGGCGGGGGCGAGCAGTACTTC. Translation gives CASSLGGGEQYF.

The V call is TRBV2, the J call TRBJ2-2, with 8 bases fitting TRBD2. The CDR3 runs to 15 residues. CDR1 is SNHLY and CDR2 is FYNNEI in the germline V gene. V was pared by 4 bases and J by 6 bases, with 7 bases of the junction left unmatched. The CDR3 DNA is TGTGCCAGCAGTGCCTCCGGGACTAGGGCCGGGGAGCTGTTTTTT. Translating gives CASSASGTRAGELFF.

The V and J genes are TRBV2 and TRBJ2-3; D not resolved. V lost 7 bases, J lost 0 bases, and 11 bases lay in between. The CDR3 is 14 amino acids. CDR1 SNHLY and CDR2 FYNNEI come from the germline V gene. CDR3 nucleotides: TGTGCCAGCAAAGGCAGCCTTAGCACAGATACGCAGTATTTT. This translates into CASKGSLSTDTQYF.